The T cell receptor (beta chain) under discussion was sequenced for a study of blood T cell repertoires in COVID-19. For the study at large: Sites in the United States, Italy and Spain provided acute and convalescent COVID-19 samples. PBMCs, B-cell-depleted T cells, or T cells provided the cDNA or gDNA that made up the material.

In the authors' methods: Researchers report that nucleated cell counts were estimated from reference gene primer amplification. The assay was immunoSEQ multiplex PCR, and TCRdb's table has in-frame clones only and misses some. V, J and clone size reflect that table, while D and trimming were determined from the DNA. The sample has 250,000 to 300,000 clones, about nine tenths seen once. Germline CDR1 and CDR2: GTSNPN and SVGIG (reference sequence). J gave up 7 bases and V 5 bases, and 11 bases lay outside the gene matches. The CDR3 runs 13 residues. The rearrangement links TRBV30 to TRBJ2-7; TRBD1 matches 7 bases. Sequences were obtained from peripheral blood. This TCR came from a man in his fifties with acute or convalescent COVID-19. This CDR3 reads CAWARGSLGEQYF. The DNA of the CDR3 is TGTGCCTGGGCCAGGGGGTCCCTAGGGGAGCAGTACTTC.